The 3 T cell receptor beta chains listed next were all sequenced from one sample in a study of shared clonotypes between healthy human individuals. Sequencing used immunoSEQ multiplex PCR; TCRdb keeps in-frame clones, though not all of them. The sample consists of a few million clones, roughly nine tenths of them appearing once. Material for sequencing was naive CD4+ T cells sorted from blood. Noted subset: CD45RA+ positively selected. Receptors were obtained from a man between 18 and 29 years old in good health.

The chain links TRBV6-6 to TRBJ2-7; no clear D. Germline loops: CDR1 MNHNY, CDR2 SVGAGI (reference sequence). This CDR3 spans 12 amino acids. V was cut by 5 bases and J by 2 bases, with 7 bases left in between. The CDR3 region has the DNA TGTGCCAGCAGTGGACGTCCCTACGAGCAGTACTTC. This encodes CASSGRPYEQYF.

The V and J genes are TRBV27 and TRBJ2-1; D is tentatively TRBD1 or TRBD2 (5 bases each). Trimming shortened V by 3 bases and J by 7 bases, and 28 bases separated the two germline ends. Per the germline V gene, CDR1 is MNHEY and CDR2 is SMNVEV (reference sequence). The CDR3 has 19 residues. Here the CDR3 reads CASSFSPTPGRRSRNEQFF. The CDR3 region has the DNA TGTGCCAGCAGTTTTTCGCCCACCCCGGGACGGCGGTCTCGGAATGAGCAGTTCTTC.

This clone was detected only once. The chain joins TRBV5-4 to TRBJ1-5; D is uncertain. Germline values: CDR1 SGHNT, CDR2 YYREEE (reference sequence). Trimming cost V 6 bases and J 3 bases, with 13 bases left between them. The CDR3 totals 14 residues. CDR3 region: CASKSGGYNQPQHF. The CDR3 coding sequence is TGTGCCAGCAAATCTGGAGGATACAATCAGCCCCAGCATTTT.